This T cell receptor beta chain was found in a study of blood T cell repertoires in COVID-19. Turning to the study itself: The analysed material was cDNA or gDNA that came from T cells, B-cell-depleted T cells, or PBMCs.

The CDR3 is 13 amino acids. Germline CDR1 is MDHEN and CDR2 is SYDVKM. Between the trimmed V and J ends, which lost 6 bases and 4 bases, there was a span of 9 bases. The table came from immunoSEQ multiplex PCR; TCRdb's copy has only in-frame clones and leaves some out. Here the sample spans roughly 200,000 clones, 85% being singletons. Participants were placed into cohorts based on the clinical history they reported. For recovered donors of Cohort 3, there were two negative PCRs, clearance, or symptom resolution. The sample taken for sequencing was PBMCs or T cells enriched from blood (not recorded which). This sequence was found in a man aged 35-49 years who had recovered from COVID-19. The chain employs TRBV28 and TRBJ1-4, with a weak D call TRBD1 (6 bases). CDR3 residues: CASRQGNNEKLFF. The CDR3, as DNA: TGTGCCAGCAGGCAGGGGAATAATGAAAAACTGTTTTTT.